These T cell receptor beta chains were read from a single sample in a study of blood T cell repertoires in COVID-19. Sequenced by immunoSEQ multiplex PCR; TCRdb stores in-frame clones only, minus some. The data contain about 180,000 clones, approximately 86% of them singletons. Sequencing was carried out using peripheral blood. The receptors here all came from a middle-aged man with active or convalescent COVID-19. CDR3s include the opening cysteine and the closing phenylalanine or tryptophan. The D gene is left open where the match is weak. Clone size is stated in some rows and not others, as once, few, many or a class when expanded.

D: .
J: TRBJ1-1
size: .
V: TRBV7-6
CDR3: CASSLGGWGDHTEAFF
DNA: TGTGCCAGCAGCTTAGGAGGGTGGGGGGATCACACTGAAGCTTTCTTT

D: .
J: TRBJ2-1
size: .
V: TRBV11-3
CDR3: CASSQTVYNEQFF
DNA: TGTGCCAGCAGTCAAACGGTGTACAATGAGCAGTTCTTC

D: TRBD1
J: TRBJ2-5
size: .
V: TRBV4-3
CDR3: CASSQTGYEETQYF
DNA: TGCGCCAGCAGCCAGACAGGGTACGAGGAGACCCAGTACTTC

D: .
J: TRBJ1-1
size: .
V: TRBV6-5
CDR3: CASSYTNSLEAFF
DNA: TGTGCCAGCAGTTACACAAACAGCCTTGAAGCTTTCTTT

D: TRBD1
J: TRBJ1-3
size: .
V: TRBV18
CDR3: CASSTSIRGPGNTIYF
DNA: TGTGCCAGCTCAACCTCTATAAGGGGGCCTGGAAACACCATATATTTT

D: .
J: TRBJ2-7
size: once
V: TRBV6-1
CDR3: CASSEEFTTSYEQYF
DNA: TGTGCCAGCAGTGAAGAGTTCACAACATCCTACGAGCAGTACTTC

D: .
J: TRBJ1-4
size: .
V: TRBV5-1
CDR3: CASSFGQGGRDNEKLFF
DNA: TGCGCCAGCAGCTTCGGCCAAGGGGGTAGGGATAATGAAAAACTGTTTTTT

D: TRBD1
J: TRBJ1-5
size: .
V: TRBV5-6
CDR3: CASSLGLGQVNQPQHF
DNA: TGTGCCAGCAGCTTGGGATTGGGACAGGTCAATCAGCCCCAGCATTTT

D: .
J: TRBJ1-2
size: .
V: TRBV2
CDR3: CASSDTVRGGYTF
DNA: TGTGCCAGCAGCGATACAGTCCGGGGTGGCTACACCTTC

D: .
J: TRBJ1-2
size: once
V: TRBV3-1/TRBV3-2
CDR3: CASSQGSGYTF
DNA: TGTGCCAGCAGCCAGGGCAGTGGCTACACCTTC

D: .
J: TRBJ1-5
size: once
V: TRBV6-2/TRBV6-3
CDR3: CASSDHYSNQPQHF
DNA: TGTGCCAGCAGTGACCACTATAGCAATCAGCCCCAGCATTTT

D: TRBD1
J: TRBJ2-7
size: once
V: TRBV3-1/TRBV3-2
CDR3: CASSQDPRGIYEQYF
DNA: TGTGCCAGCAGCCAAGACCCCAGGGGGATATACGAGCAGTACTTC

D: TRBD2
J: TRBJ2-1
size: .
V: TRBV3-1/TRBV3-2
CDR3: CASSQGRGGFNEQFF
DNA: TGTGCCAGCAGCCAAGGCCGGGGGGGGTTCAATGAGCAGTTCTTC

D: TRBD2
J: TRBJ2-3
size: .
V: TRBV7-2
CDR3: CASSLGLAGTDTQYF
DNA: TGTGCCAGCAGCTTAGGACTAGCGGGGACAGATACGCAGTATTTT

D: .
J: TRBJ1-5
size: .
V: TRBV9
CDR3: CASSLGGSAPQPQHF
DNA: TGTGCCAGCAGCCTCGGGGGATCGGCCCCCCAGCCCCAGCATTTT

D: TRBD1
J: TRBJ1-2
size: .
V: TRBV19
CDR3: CASSIGDSYGYTF
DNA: TGTGCCAGTAGTATTGGGGACAGCTATGGCTACACCTTC

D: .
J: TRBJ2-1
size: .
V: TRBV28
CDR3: CASSDGTAGVNEQFF
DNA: TGTGCCAGCAGCGACGGAACAGCTGGTGTCAATGAGCAGTTCTTC

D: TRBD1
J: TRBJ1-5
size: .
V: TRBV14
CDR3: CASSLTGNQPQHF
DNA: TGTGCCAGCAGCCTGACAGGGAATCAGCCCCAGCATTTT

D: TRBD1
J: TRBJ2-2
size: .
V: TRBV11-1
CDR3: CASSLGTGFTGELFF
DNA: TGTGCCAGCAGCTTAGGGACAGGGTTCACCGGGGAGCTGTTTTTT

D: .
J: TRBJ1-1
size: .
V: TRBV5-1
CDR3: CASSTQDSSRPEEAFF
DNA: TGCGCCAGCAGCACCCAGGACAGTTCGCGGCCAGAGGAGGCTTTCTTT